These 22 T cell receptor beta chains were sequenced from one sample in a study of blood T cell repertoires in COVID-19. Sequencing used immunoSEQ multiplex PCR; TCRdb keeps in-frame clones, though not all of them. The profile shows 200,000 to 300,000 clones, approximately 90% of them singletons. Sequencing input: PBMCs or T cells enriched from blood (not recorded which). The receptors here all came from a man in his fifties who had been exposed to COVID-19.

The chain has TRBV21-1 and TRBJ2-1; TRBD1, the table's D call, was not compared with the DNA. TRBV21-1 is a known pseudogene. The CDR3 contains 14 residues. CDR3 amino acids: CASSAPGQGNEQFF. The DNA of the CDR3 is TGTGCCAGCAGCGCTCCGGGACAGGGGAATGAGCAGTTCTTC.

In DNA form, the CDR3 reads TGTGCCAGCAGCTTAGAGGTGACGGGGCAGTTCTTC. This encodes CASSLEVTGQFF. This chain uses TRBV11-2 with TRBJ2-1; D is ambiguous. The CDR3 spans 12 residues. The germline V and J ends were trimmed by 0 bases and 12 bases, with 9 bases remaining between them. Germline V gene lookup returns CDR1 SGHAT and CDR2 FQNNGV. The full variable domain, its missing parts supplied by reference TRBV11-2 and TRBJ2-1, is EAGVAQSPRYKIIEKRQSVAFWCNPISGHATLYWYQQILGQGPKLLIQFQNNGVVDDSQLPKDRFSAERLKGVDSTLKIQPAKLEDSAVYLCASSLEVTGQFFGPGTRLTVL.

The gene calls are TRBV7-3 and TRBJ2-7; tentative D call: TRBD2 (5 bases). Germline loops: CDR1 SGHTA, CDR2 FQGTGA. Trimming removed 2 bases from V and 4 bases from J, with 18 bases in between. This CDR3 region has 16 residues. The DNA of the CDR3 is TGTGCCAGCAGCTTAGGTCCCAAGGCCGGGGTTTACGAGCAGTACTTC. Residues: CASSLGPKAGVYEQYF.

This chain joins TRBV5-1 and TRBJ1-4, with D unresolved. Trimming left V 4 bases short and J 0 bases short, with 10 bases between. Germline-derived CDR1 and CDR2 are SGHRS and YFSETQ. The CDR3 runs to 15 residues. The CDR3 coding sequence is TGCGCCAGCAGCCCCTACGGGGCAACTAATGAAAAACTGTTTTTT. It specifies CASSPYGATNEKLFF. The full variable domain, in which reference TRBV5-1 and TRBJ1-4 provide the parts outside the CDR3, is KAGVTQTPRYLIKTRGQQVTLSCSPISGHRSVSWYQQTPGQGLQFLFEYFSETQRNKGNFPGRFSGRQFSNSRSEMNVSTLELGDSALYLCASSPYGATNEKLFFGSGTQLSVL.

This chain uses TRBV25-1 with TRBJ1-4; D may be TRBD1 (6 bases). Germline lookup yields CDR1 MGHDK and CDR2 SYGVNS. V lost 4 bases and J lost 6, with 9 bases in between. CDR3 length: 13 residues. The CDR3 protein is CASSAGVDEKLFF. As DNA, the CDR3 is TGTGCCAGCAGTGCAGGGGTCGATGAAAAACTGTTTTTT.

The CDR3 sequence: CKTAGPYGYTF. In DNA, the CDR3 is TGCAAGACAGCAGGACCTTATGGCTACACCTTC. The chain joins TRBV20-1 to TRBJ1-2, with D possibly being TRBD1 (5 bases). Per the germline V gene, CDR1 is DFQATT and CDR2 is SNEGSKA (reference sequence). The CDR3 is made up of 11 amino acids.

This chain joins TRBV11-2 and TRBJ2-7, with 10 nucleotides matching TRBD2. CDR1 is SGHAT and CDR2 is FQNNGV in the germline V gene. There are 15 residues in the CDR3. With 6 bases clipped from V and 0 bases from J, the junction kept 5 bases outside the gene matches. In DNA form, the CDR3 reads TGTGCCAGCAGTAAACTAGCGGGGAGCTCCTACGAGCAGTACTTC. Protein product: CASSKLAGSSYEQYF.

DNA for the CDR3: TGTGCCAGCAGCTTCGGGGGAGCCCGGCCTACTACGCAGTATTTT. As protein: CASSFGGARPTTQYF. The chain links TRBV5-8 to TRBJ2-3, with a tentative D call TRBD2 (6 bases). CDR1 SGHTS and CDR2 YDEGEE come from the germline V gene. V was clipped by 2 bases and J by 8 bases, with 18 bases between them. CDR3 length: 15 amino acids.

The chain combines TRBV7-3 with TRBJ1-2, with 8 bases lining up with TRBD1. CDR3 length equals 13 residues. V lost 5 bases, J lost 8 bases, and 7 bases stayed unmatched. CDR1 and CDR2 from the germline V gene are SGHTA and FQGTGA. In DNA, the CDR3 is TGTGCCAGCAGCGCTGACAGGGGCGGGGGCTACACCTTC. It codes for CASSADRGGGYTF.

V is TRBV3-1 (or the pseudogene TRBV3-2) and J is TRBJ1-3; no definite D call. Germline assignment: CDR1 LGHDT and CDR2 YNNKEL (reference sequence). The CDR3 has 16 amino acids. Trimming cost V 2 bases and J 0 bases, with 11 bases left between them. This CDR3 is CASSQTFTLSGNTIYF. In nucleotides, the CDR3 is TGTGCCAGCAGCCAAACTTTCACCCTCTCTGGAAACACCATATATTTT.

The chain uses TRBV10-3 and TRBJ1-3; TRBD1 might be the D (5 bases). Trimming cost V 6 bases and J 0 bases, with 18 bases left between them. This CDR3 is built from 17 residues. In germline, CDR1 is ENHRY, CDR2 SYGVKD. This CDR3 is CAISPIRGETSGNTIYF. In DNA form, the CDR3 reads TGTGCCATCAGCCCGATTCGGGGGGAGACCTCTGGAAACACCATATATTTT.

This clone was detected only once. The rearrangement uses TRBV6-5 and TRBJ1-4; 9 bases align to TRBD1. Germline-derived CDR1 and CDR2 are MNHEY and SVGAGI. V shed 2 bases, J shed 7 bases, and the junction held 5 bases outside the gene matches. The CDR3 totals 15 residues. The CDR3 nucleotides read TGTGCCAGCAGTTACGGACAGGGGCCTTCTGAAAAACTGTTTTTT. Translation gives CASSYGQGPSEKLFF.

This clone showed up just once. The gene calls are TRBV11-2 and TRBJ1-3; possible D gene TRBD1, 6 bases. The CDR3 extends over 15 amino acids. CDR1 is SGHAT, CDR2 FQNNGV, per germline. V was pared by 6 bases and J by 4 bases, with 16 bases between. Here the CDR3 DNA reads TGTGCCAGCAGTTTTACGGGGGGGGCCGGAAACACCATATATTTT. This sequence encodes CASSFTGGAGNTIYF. The full variable domain, in which reference TRBV11-2 and TRBJ1-3 provide the parts outside the CDR3, is EAGVAQSPRYKIIEKRQSVAFWCNPISGHATLYWYQQILGQGPKLLIQFQNNGVVDDSQLPKDRFSAERLKGVDSTLKIQPAKLEDSAVYLCASSFTGGAGNTIYFGEGSWLTVV.

This rearrangement joins TRBV5-1 to TRBJ1-2; 7 bases are a match to TRBD1. The V segment lost 6 bases and the J segment 8 bases; nucleotides outside the gene matches: 13. The CDR3 runs 14 residues. Germline lookup yields CDR1 SGHRS and CDR2 YFSETQ. The CDR3 coding sequence is TGCGCCAGCACCGATTTTACAGGGGCGGGCGGCTACACCTTC. Translating it yields CASTDFTGAGGYTF.

The gene calls are TRBV7-9 and TRBJ2-7; 8 nucleotides match TRBD2. V shed 1 base, J shed 5 bases, and the junction held 10 bases outside the gene matches. The CDR3 is 16 residues long. CDR1 SEHNR and CDR2 FQNEAQ come from the germline V gene (reference sequence). CDR3 coding DNA: TGTGCCAGCAGCTTAGTTTTGGGCGGGGGGTTTAACGAGCAGTACTTC. It is translated as CASSLVLGGGFNEQYF. Full variable domain (rest looked up from reference TRBV7-9 and TRBJ2-7): DTGVSQNPRHKITKRGQNVTFRCDPISEHNRLYWYRQTLGQGPEFLTYFQNEAQLEKSRLLSDRFSAERPKGSFSTLEIQRTEQGDSAMYLCASSLVLGGGFNEQYFGPGTRLTVT.

The chain combines TRBV6-5 with TRBJ2-5; TRBD1 aligns across 8 bases. This CDR3 region has 12 residues. CDR1 and CDR2 (germline): MNHEY, SVGAGI. Unmatched junction bases numbered 4, after V lost 7 bases and J lost 6 bases. In DNA, the CDR3 is TGTGCCAGCACGACAGGGGCACAGACCCAGTACTTC. Protein: CASTTGAQTQYF.

This clone has only one observation. The chain employs TRBV5-4 and TRBJ1-2; D is possibly TRBD1 (6 bases). This CDR3 comprises 16 residues. The V gene's germline CDR1 is SGHNT and CDR2 YYREEE (reference sequence). Trimming removed 4 bases from V and 4 bases from J, with 20 bases in between. CDR3 in DNA: TGTGCCAGCAGCCCAAGGGACATCCAGGGTGGCTATGGCTACACCTTC. Protein: CASSPRDIQGGYGYTF.

This clone appeared a single time. The chain couples TRBV18 to TRBJ1-1, with TRBD1 matching 7 bases. This CDR3 comprises 16 residues. Looked up from germline, CDR1 is KGHSH and CDR2 is LQKENI. J gave up 4 bases and V 1 base, and 9 bases lay outside the gene matches. Written as DNA, the CDR3 is TGTGCCAGCTCACCACGGGACAGCAGACGTAGCACTGAAGCTTTCTTT. Translated: CASSPRDSRRSTEAFF.

This CDR3 is CASSESLGQGVFEQYF. In DNA, the CDR3 is TGTGCCAGCAGTGAATCCCTCGGACAGGGGGTTTTTGAGCAGTACTTC. The gene calls are TRBV6-1 and TRBJ2-7; 10 bases map to TRBD1. Losses at the gene ends were 2 bases for V and 7 bases for J; bases not matched to a gene: 11. The CDR3 extends over 16 amino acids. Germline V gene sequence: CDR1 MNHNS, CDR2 SASEGT.

The chain joins TRBV19 to TRBJ1-6; a weak D match, TRBD1 (5 bases). V was shortened by 9 bases and J by 0 bases, with 15 bases between the two germline ends. The CDR3 has 16 amino acids. Germline assignment: CDR1 LNHDA and CDR2 SQIVND (reference sequence). The CDR3, as DNA: TGTGCCAGCAGACAGCCGACGAGCTCCTATAATTCACCCCTCCACTTT. Translation: CASRQPTSSYNSPLHF.

The chain joins TRBV6-1 to TRBJ1-2, with 11 bases identical to TRBD1. V dropped 3 bases and J dropped 4; count of bases not matched to a gene: 7. The germline CDR1 and CDR2 sequences are MNHNS and SASEGT. The CDR3 has 16 residues. The CDR3 DNA reads TGTGCCAGCAGTGACCGGACAGGGGGCCTCTCCTATGGCTACACCTTC. As protein: CASSDRTGGLSYGYTF.

The chain carries TRBV7-9 and TRBJ2-1, with 8 positions matching TRBD1. This CDR3 has 16 residues. The germline V gene encodes CDR1 SEHNR and CDR2 FQNEAQ (reference sequence). V trimming: 7 bases; J trimming: 10 bases; junction bases outside the gene matches: 18. The CDR3 loop is CASTTTPDRVFGEQFF. The CDR3 DNA sequence: TGTGCCAGCACCACCACTCCGGACAGGGTTTTTGGAGAGCAGTTCTTC.